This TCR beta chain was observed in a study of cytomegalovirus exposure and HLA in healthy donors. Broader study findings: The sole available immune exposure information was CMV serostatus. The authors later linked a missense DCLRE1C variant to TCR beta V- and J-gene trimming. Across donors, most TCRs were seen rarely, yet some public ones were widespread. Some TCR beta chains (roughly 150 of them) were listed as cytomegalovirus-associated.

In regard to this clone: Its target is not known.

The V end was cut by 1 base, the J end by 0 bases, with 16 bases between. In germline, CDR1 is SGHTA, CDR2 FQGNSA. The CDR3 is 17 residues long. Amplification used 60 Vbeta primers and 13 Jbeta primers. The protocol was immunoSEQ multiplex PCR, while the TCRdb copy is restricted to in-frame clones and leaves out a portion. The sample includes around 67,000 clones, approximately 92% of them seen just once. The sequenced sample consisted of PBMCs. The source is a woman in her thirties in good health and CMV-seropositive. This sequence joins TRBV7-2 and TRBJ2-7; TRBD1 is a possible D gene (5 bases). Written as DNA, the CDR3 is TGTGCCAGCAGCTTAGGCTCCCGCAGGGCGAGCTCCTACGAGCAGTACTTC. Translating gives CASSLGSRRASSYEQYF.